The present TCR beta chain was sequenced within a study of beta chain features in type 1 diabetes. This CDR3 is 16 amino acids long. Germline loops: CDR1 MDHEN, CDR2 SYDVKM. Trimming removed 4 bases at V and 5 bases at J, with 18 bases between. Since all of the isolated RNA was reverse transcribed, expressed TCRB transcripts were what got sequenced. Generated by immunoSEQ multiplex PCR, the TCRdb table keeps only in-frame clones and is missing some. Among 200,000 to 300,000 clones listed, around 26% were seen once. The source material was central memory CD4+ T cells from blood. This receptor was identified in a man aged 25-45 years in good health. V gene TRBV28 combines with J gene TRBJ2-1; either TRBD1 or TRBD2 may fit D (5 bases each). The CDR3 spells CASSSPSGTSNNEQFF. CDR3 DNA sequence: TGTGCCAGCAGTTCCCCGTCAGGGACCTCAAACAATGAGCAGTTCTTC.